The T cell receptor (beta chain) described here comes from a study of CD8 T cells in Susac syndrome. This clonotype was found a few times. V was pared by 3 bases and J by 1 base, with 6 bases between. This CDR3 comprises 13 residues. Looked up from germline, CDR1 is MDHEN and CDR2 is SYDVKM. Reverse transcription of about 0.5 to 1 ug RNA used random hexamers. Amplification of the TCR beta CDR3 was carried out by immunoSEQ multiplex PCR, which spanned a total of 54 Vbeta and 13 Jbeta segments. One entry per CDR3 protein results from TCRdb running MiXCR on the immunoSEQ multiplex PCR reads. This sample has some 300,000 distinct CDR3 sequences, with 65% to 90% found just once. In blood CD8+ and CD4+ T cells, TCR beta underwent sequencing. Multiple sclerosis controls were treatment-naive patients with stable or active relapsing-remitting disease.

Sequencing was performed on CD8+ T cells from PBMCs. The rearrangement links TRBV28 to TRBJ1-1; D remains unclear. This clonotype originated in a human donor with multiple sclerosis. The CDR3, as DNA: TGTGCCAGCAGTTTTTCGAGGAACACTGAAGCTTTCTTT. Amino acid sequence: CASSFSRNTEAFF.